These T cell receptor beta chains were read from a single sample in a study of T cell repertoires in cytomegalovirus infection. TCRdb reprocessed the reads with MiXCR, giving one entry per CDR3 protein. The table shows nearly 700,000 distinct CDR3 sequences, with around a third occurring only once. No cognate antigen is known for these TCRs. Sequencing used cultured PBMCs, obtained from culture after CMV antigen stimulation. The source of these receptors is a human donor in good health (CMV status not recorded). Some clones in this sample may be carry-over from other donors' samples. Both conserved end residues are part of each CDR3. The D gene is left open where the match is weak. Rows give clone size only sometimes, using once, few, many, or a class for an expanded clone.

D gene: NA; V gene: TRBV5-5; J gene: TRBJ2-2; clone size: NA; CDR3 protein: CASSLAWNNGELFF; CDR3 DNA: TGTGCCAGCAGCTTGGCGTGGAACAACGGGGAGCTGTTTTTT
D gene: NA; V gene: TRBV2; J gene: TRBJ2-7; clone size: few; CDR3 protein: CASTRTDFRRPREQYF; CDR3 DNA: TGTGCCAGCACTCGAACGGACTTTCGGAGACCTCGGGAGCAGTACTTC
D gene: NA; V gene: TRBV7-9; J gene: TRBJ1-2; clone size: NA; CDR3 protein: CASSSRRRSSSYGYTF; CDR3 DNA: TGTGCCAGCAGCTCGCGCCGGCGGAGCTCGAGCTATGGCTACACCTTC
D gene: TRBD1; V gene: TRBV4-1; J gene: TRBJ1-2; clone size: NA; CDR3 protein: CASSQERTGLTNYGYTF; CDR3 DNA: TGCGCCAGCAGCCAAGAGAGGACAGGCCTAACTAACTATGGCTACACCTTC
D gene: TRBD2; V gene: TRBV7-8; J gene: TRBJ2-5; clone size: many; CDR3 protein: CASSPHPGTSGQETQYF; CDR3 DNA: TGTGCCAGCAGCCCGCATCCCGGGACTAGCGGCCAAGAGACCCAGTACTTC
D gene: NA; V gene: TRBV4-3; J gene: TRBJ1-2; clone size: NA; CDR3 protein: CASSQVEGDYGYTF; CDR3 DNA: TGCGCCAGCAGCCAAGTGGAAGGGGACTATGGCTACACCTTC
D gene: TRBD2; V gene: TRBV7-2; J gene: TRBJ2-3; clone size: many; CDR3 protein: CASSSGRQRGGPDTQYF; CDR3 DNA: TGTGCCAGCAGCTCGGGGAGGCAGCGGGGGGGCCCAGATACGCAGTATTTT
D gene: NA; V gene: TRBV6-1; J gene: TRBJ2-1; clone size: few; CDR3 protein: CASSWDITRDYNEQFF; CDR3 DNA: TGTGCCAGCAGCTGGGACATAACTAGGGACTACAATGAGCAGTTCTTC
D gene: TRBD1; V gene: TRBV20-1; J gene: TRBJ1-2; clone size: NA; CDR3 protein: CSADRGSNYGYTF; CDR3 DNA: TGCAGTGCTGACAGGGGCTCTAACTATGGCTACACCTTC
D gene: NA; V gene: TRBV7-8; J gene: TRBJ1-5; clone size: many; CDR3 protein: CASSLVWEQGNQPQHF; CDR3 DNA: TGTGCCAGCAGCTTAGTATGGGAGCAGGGAAATCAGCCCCAGCATTTT
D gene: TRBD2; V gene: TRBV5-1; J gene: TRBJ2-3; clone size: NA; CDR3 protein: CASSSSGGAAADTQYF; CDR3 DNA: TGCGCCAGCAGCTCCAGCGGGGGGGCCGCGGCAGATACGCAGTATTTT
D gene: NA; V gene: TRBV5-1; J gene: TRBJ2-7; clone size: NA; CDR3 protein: CASSPDYTASSEQYF; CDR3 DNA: TGCGCCAGCAGCCCGGACTACACCGCCTCCTCCGAGCAGTACTTC
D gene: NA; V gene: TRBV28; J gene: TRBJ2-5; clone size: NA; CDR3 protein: CASSLLGLNQETQYF; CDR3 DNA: TGTGCCAGCAGTTTGTTGGGACTCAACCAAGAGACCCAGTACTTC
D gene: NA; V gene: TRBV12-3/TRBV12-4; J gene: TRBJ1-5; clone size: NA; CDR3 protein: CASSFRQAQPQHF; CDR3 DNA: TGTGCCAGCAGTTTTCGTCAGGCTCAGCCCCAGCATTTT
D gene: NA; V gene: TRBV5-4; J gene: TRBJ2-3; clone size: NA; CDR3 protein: CASRRELVGTDTQYF; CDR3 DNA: TGTGCCAGCAGGAGGGAACTAGTGGGCACAGATACGCAGTATTTT
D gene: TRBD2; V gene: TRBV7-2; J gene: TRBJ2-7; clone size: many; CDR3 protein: CASSLTGTSSYEQYF; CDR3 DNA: TGTGCCAGCAGCCTTACCGGGACTAGCTCCTACGAGCAGTACTTC
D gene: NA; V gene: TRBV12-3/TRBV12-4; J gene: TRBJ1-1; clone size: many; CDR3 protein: CASSFTAYTEAFF; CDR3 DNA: TGTGCCAGCAGTTTTACCGCGTACACTGAAGCTTTCTTT
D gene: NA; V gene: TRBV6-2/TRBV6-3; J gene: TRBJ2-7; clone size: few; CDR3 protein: CASSYSARGHRPYEQYF; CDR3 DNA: TGTGCCAGCAGTTACTCGGCAAGGGGCCACCGGCCCTACGAGCAGTACTTC
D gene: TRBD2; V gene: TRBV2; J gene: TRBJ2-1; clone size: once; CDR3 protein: CASTGTSGGRKQFF; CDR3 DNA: TGTGCCAGCACCGGGACTAGCGGGGGCCGGAAGCAGTTCTTC
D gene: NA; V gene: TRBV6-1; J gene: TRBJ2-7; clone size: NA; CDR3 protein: CASRPGHTYEQYF; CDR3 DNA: TGTGCCAGCAGACCGGGACACACCTACGAGCAGTACTTC
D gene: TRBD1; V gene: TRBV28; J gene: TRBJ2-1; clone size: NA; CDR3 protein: CASSLIGTATNSYNEQFF; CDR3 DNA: TGTGCCAGCAGTTTAATTGGGACAGCAACAAACTCCTACAATGAGCAGTTCTTC
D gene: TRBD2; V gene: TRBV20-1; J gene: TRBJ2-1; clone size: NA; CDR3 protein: CSVRRDSGTYNEQFF; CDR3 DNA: TGCAGTGTTCGCCGAGATAGCGGGACCTACAATGAGCAGTTCTTC
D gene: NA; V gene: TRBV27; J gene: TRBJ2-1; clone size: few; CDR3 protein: CASGRYSRSSYNEQFF; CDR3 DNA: TGTGCCAGCGGACGGTATAGCAGGAGCTCCTACAATGAGCAGTTCTTC
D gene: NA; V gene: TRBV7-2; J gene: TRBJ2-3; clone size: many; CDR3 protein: CASSGKGITDTQYF; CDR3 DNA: TGTGCCAGCAGCGGAAAGGGAATCACAGATACGCAGTATTTT
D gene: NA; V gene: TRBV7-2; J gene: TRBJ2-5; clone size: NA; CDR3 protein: CASTPAMRDQETQYF; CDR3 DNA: TGTGCCAGCACCCCTGCGATGAGGGACCAAGAGACCCAGTACTTC
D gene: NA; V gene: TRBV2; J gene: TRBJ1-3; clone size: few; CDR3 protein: CASSQNRPGNTIYF; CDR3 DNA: TGTGCCAGCAGTCAAAACCGCCCTGGAAACACCATATATTTT
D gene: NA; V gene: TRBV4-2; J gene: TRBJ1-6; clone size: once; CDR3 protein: CASSQDRFEGLNSPLHF; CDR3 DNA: TGTGCCAGCAGCCAAGATCGATTTGAGGGCCTTAATTCACCCCTCCACTTT
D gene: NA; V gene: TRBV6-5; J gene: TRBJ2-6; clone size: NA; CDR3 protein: CASSRRQDRSGANVLTF; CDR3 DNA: TGTGCCAGCAGTAGAAGACAGGATCGCTCTGGGGCCAACGTCCTGACTTTC
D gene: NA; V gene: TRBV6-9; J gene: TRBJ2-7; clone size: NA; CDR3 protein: CASSWGPMPPYEQYF; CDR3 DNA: TGTGCCAGCAGTTGGGGACCGATGCCCCCCTACGAGCAGTACTTC
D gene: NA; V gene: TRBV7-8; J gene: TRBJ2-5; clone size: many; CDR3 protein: CASSLAKEETQYF; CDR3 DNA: TGTGCCAGCAGCTTAGCTAAAGAAGAGACCCAGTACTTC
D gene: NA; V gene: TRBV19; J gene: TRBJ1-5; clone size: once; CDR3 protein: CASSIGPGWSQPQHF; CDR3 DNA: TGTGCCAGTAGTATAGGCCCGGGCTGGAGTCAGCCCCAGCATTTT
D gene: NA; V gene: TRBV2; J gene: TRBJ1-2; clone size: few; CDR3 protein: CASSEGARRGYTF; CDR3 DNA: TGTGCCAGCAGTGAGGGCGCTCGGCGGGGCTACACCTTC
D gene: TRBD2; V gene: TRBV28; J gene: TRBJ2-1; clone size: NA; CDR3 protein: CASKTPSGGRNEQFF; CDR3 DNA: TGTGCCAGCAAAACCCCCAGCGGGGGTAGGAATGAGCAGTTCTTC
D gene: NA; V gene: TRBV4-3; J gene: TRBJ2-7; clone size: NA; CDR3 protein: CASSQVYQGTYEQYF; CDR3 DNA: TGCGCCAGCAGCCAAGTATATCAGGGAACCTACGAGCAGTACTTC